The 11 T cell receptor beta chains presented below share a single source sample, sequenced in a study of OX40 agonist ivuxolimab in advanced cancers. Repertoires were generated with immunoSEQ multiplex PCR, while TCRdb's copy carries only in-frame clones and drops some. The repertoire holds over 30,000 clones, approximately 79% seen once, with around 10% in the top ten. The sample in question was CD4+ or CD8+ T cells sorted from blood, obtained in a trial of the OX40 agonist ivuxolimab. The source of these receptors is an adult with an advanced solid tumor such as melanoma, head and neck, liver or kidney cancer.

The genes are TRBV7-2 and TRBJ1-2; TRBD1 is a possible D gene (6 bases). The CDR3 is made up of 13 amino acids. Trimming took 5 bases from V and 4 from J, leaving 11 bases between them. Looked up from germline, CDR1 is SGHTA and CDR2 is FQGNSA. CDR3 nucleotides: TGTGCCAGCAGCCCCGACAGGACCTATGGCTACACCTTC. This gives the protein CASSPDRTYGYTF.

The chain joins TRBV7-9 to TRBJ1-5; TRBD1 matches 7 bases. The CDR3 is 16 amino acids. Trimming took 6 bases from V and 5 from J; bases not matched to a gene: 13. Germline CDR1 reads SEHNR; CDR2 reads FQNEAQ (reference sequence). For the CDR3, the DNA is TGTGCCAGCAGTCCTCCGGGACAGCTTCTCTATCAGCCCCAGCATTTT. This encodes CASSPPGQLLYQPQHF.

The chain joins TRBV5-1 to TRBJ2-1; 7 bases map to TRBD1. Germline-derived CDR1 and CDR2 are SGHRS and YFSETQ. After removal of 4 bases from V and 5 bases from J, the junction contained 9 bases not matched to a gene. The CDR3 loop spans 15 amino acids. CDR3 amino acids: CASSLKNRGNNEQFF. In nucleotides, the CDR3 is TGCGCCAGCAGCCTGAAAAACAGGGGAAACAATGAGCAGTTCTTC.

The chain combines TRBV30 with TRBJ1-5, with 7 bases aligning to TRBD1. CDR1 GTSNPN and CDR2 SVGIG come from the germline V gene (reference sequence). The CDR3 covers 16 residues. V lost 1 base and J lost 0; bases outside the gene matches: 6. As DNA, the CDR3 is TGTGCCTGGAGTGGAGGGACAGCTTATAGCAATCAGCCCCAGCATTTT. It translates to CAWSGGTAYSNQPQHF.

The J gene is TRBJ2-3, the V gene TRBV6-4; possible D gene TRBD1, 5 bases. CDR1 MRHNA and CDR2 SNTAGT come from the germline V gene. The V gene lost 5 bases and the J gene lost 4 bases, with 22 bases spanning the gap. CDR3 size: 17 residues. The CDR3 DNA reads TGTGCCAGCAGTCTTCTTCCGCAGGGTTCGTGGCCAGATACGCAGTATTTT. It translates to CASSLLPQGSWPDTQYF.

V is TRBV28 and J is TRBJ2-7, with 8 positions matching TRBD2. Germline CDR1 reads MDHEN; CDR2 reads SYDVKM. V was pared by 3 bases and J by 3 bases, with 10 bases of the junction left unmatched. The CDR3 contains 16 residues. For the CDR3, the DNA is TGTGCCAGCAGTTTTTTAATGCGGGGGGCTGTCTACGAGCAGTACTTC. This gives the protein CASSFLMRGAVYEQYF.

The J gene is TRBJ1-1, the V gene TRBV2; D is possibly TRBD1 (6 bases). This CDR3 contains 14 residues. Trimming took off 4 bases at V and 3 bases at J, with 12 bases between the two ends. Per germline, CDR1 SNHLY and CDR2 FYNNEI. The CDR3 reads CASSGEQGYTEAFF. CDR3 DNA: TGTGCCAGCAGTGGTGAACAGGGATACACTGAAGCTTTCTTT.

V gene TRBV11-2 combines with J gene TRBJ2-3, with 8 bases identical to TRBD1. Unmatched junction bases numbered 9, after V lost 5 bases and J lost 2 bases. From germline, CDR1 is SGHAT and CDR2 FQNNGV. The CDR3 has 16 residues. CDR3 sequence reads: CASSVRDRPNTDTQYF. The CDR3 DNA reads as TGTGCCAGCAGCGTCCGGGACAGGCCCAACACAGATACGCAGTATTTT.

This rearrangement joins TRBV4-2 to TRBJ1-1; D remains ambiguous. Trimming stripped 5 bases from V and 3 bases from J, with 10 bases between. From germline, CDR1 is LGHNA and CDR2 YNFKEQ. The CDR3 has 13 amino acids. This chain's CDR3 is CASSLWVDTEAFF. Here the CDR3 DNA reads TGTGCCAGCAGCTTGTGGGTTGACACTGAAGCTTTCTTT.

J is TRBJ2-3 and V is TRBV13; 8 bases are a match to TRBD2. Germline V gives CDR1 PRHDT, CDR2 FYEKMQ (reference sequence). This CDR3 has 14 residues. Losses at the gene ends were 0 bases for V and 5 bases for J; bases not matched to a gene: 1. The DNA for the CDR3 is TGTGCCAGCAGCTTAGGGGGACTAGAAGATACGCAGTATTTT. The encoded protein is CASSLGGLEDTQYF.

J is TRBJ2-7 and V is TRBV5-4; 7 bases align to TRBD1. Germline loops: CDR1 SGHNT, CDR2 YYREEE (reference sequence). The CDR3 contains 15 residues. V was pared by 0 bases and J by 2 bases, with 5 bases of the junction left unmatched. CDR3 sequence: CASSLGDRAAYEQYF. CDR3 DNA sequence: TGTGCCAGCAGCTTGGGCGACAGGGCGGCCTACGAGCAGTACTTC.